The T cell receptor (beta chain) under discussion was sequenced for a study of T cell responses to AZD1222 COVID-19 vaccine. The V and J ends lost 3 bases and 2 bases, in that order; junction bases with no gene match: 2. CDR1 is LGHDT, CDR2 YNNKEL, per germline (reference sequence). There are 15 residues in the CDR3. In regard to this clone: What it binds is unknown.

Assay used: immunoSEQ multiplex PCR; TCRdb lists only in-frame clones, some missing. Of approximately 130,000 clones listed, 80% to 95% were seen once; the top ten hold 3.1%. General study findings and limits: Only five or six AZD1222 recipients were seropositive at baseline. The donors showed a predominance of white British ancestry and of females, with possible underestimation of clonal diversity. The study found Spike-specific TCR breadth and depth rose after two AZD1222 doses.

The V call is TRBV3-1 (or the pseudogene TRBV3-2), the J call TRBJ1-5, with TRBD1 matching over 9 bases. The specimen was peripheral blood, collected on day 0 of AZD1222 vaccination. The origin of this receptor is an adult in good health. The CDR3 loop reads CASSQGTGCNQPQHF. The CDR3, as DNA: TGTGCCAGCAGCCAGGGGACAGGGTGCAATCAGCCCCAGCATTTT.